Listed below are T cell receptor beta chains from one sample, sequenced in a study of T cell repertoires in ileal Crohn's disease. Sequenced by immunoSEQ multiplex PCR; TCRdb stores in-frame clones only, minus some. The sample lists over 14,000 clones, about 80% occurring once. What was sequenced was ileal tissue. The origin of the receptors is an adult with Crohn's disease. The CDR3 runs from the conserved cysteine through the conserved F or W.

v_gene	j_gene	len	CDR3aa
TRBV7-8	TRBJ1-1	16	CASSLATGGKNTEAFF
TRBV18	TRBJ1-1	16	CASSPLPTRGSSEAFF
TRBV6-1	TRBJ1-5	16	CASSEKWTGVNQPQHF
TRBV9	TRBJ2-3	15	CASSVGTESTDTQYF
TRBV27	TRBJ1-1	13	CASSRGRNTEAFF
TRBV27	TRBJ2-1	16	CASSPPGLAGLNEQFF
TRBV11-3	TRBJ1-5	16	CASSSRGTGSNQPQHF
TRBV5-4	TRBJ1-4	14	CASSDRDREGKLFF
TRBV6-5	TRBJ1-1	14	CASSYSQMNTEAFF
TRBV19	TRBJ1-4	16	CASSIFGRGIGEKLFF
TRBV6-7	TRBJ1-2	16	CASSPPGTGVPYGYTF
TRBV4-2	TRBJ2-2	14	CASSPSGGGRELFF
TRBV29-1	TRBJ1-2	13	CSALLTGGYGYTF
TRBV18	TRBJ1-1	14	CASSPWTVNTEAFF
TRBV11-2	TRBJ2-5	16	CASSHGGTPVQETQYF
TRBV29-1	TRBJ1-1	14	CSVDRGLTNTEAFF
TRBV7-8	TRBJ2-5	17	CASSLRRAGALSGAQYF
TRBV5-1	TRBJ1-2	13	CASRQGQGDGYTF
TRBV7-9	TRBJ1-3	14	CASSLGGAGNTIYF
TRBV9	TRBJ2-1	16	CASSVDSGKSYNEQFF
TRBV9	TRBJ1-1	18	CASSVGPQGSGTNTEAFF